This record covers a single T cell receptor beta chain. Its antigen is currently unknown. This entry belongs to a study of graft-versus-host responses after intestinal transplantation. Germline V CDR1 and CDR2: LGHNA, YNFKEQ. Trimming removed 3 bases at V and 2 bases at J, with 11 bases between. The CDR3 has 15 residues. The method was immunoSEQ multiplex PCR; TCRdb's version includes in-frame clones alone and lacks a portion of them. The table shows around 120,000 clones, with roughly 96% occurring only once. The source material was unstimulated CD8+ T cells sorted from spleen or lymph node cells, sampled before intestinal transplant. The chain couples TRBV4-2 to TRBJ1-3, with unresolved D. This receptor was identified in a human donor who received an intestinal transplant. As DNA, the CDR3 is TGTGCCAGCAGCCAGGGTGATGGTGCTGGAAACACCATATATTTT. Amino acid sequence: CASSQGDGAGNTIYF.